The rows below give T cell receptor beta chains drawn from one sample of a study of cytomegalovirus exposure and HLA in healthy donors. Sequencing was performed with immunoSEQ multiplex PCR; in TCRdb, only in-frame clones are kept and a portion is missing. The sample records some 130,000 clones, roughly 84% being singletons. Sequenced sample: PBMCs. Every receptor here comes from a girl aged 2 to 10 in good health and CMV-seronegative. CDR3s include the opening cysteine and the closing phenylalanine or tryptophan. D genes are given only for firm matches. Some rows mark clone size as missing; the rest say once, few, many or name a class of expanded clone.

D gene	CDR3 length	V gene	J gene	clone size	CDR3 protein	CDR3 DNA
TRBD2	15	TRBV7-7	TRBJ2-5	NA	CASSLGLGGVETQYF	TGTGCTAGCAGCTTAGGATTGGGAGGGGTGGAGACCCAGTACTTC
NA	16	TRBV5-5	TRBJ1-5	NA	CASSLGGGAGSQPQHF	TGTGCCAGCAGCTTGGGTGGTGGGGCCGGTTCTCAGCCCCAGCATTTT
TRBD2	12	TRBV7-8	TRBJ2-7	NA	CASSSSGNEQYF	TGTGCCAGCAGCTCGAGCGGGAACGAGCAGTACTTC
NA	11	TRBV20-1	TRBJ2-5	once	CSARSQETQYF	TGCAGTGCTAGATCTCAAGAGACCCAGTACTTC
NA	14	TRBV9	TRBJ2-1	NA	CASSPRDSDRGWIF	TGTGCCAGCAGCCCCCGGGACTCCGATAGAGGATGGATCTTC
NA	14	TRBV27	TRBJ2-5	NA	CASSSTTAQETQYF	TGTGCCAGCAGTTCGACAACCGCCCAAGAGACCCAGTACTTC
TRBD1	14	TRBV27	TRBJ2-5	NA	CASSFLGQQETQYF	TGTGCCAGCAGTTTTTTGGGACAGCAAGAGACCCAGTACTTC
TRBD2	16	TRBV27	TRBJ2-3	NA	CASSSLAGGRTDTQYF	TGTGCCAGCAGTTCTCTAGCGGGGGGACGCACAGATACGCAGTATTTT
NA	13	TRBV7-9	TRBJ2-1	NA	CASSWLFDNEQFF	TGTGCCAGCAGCTGGCTCTTCGACAATGAGCAGTTCTTC
NA	14	TRBV2	TRBJ1-1	NA	CASSESWANTEAFF	TGTGCCAGCAGTGAAAGCTGGGCGAACACTGAAGCTTTCTTT
TRBD2	16	TRBV6-4	TRBJ2-3	NA	CAMGTTSGRVRYTQYF	TGTGCCATGGGAACGACTAGCGGGCGAGTCCGATATACGCAGTATTTT
NA	14	TRBV5-1	TRBJ2-3	NA	CASSLDSNTDTQYF	TGCGCCAGCAGCCTAGACTCAAACACAGATACGCAGTATTTT
NA	16	TRBV4-1	TRBJ2-1	NA	CASSPQDGSSYNEQFF	TGCGCCAGCAGCCCGCAGGACGGGAGCTCCTACAATGAGCAGTTCTTC
NA	12	TRBV28	TRBJ2-7	once	CASSATYYEQYF	TGTGCCAGCAGTGCCACTTACTACGAGCAGTACTTC
TRBD1	20	TRBV4-2	TRBJ2-7	NA	CASSQGTGTGGDGTSYEQYF	TGTGCCAGCAGCCAAGGGACCGGGACAGGGGGCGACGGGACCAGCTACGAGCAGTACTTC
NA	13	TRBV18	TRBJ2-7	NA	CASSPGTTYEQYF	TGTGCCAGCTCACCAGGGACAACCTACGAGCAGTACTTC
TRBD1	14	TRBV6-1	TRBJ1-3	NA	CASTGQGVGNTIYF	TGTGCCAGCACGGGACAGGGAGTTGGAAACACCATATATTTT
NA	14	TRBV12-5	TRBJ2-1	NA	CASGLGGLYNEQFF	TGTGCTAGTGGTTTGGGCGGGCTATACAATGAGCAGTTCTTC
TRBD2	13	TRBV7-3	TRBJ2-7	NA	CASDSGRGNEQYF	TGTGCCAGCGATAGCGGGAGAGGCAACGAGCAGTACTTC
TRBD2	14	TRBV7-8	TRBJ2-1	NA	CASSLSPTSSEQFF	TGTGCCAGCAGCCTCTCTCCGACTAGCAGTGAGCAGTTCTTC
TRBD1	14	TRBV30	TRBJ1-2	NA	CAWIRTGGFNGYTF	TGTGCCTGGATTCGGACAGGGGGCTTCAATGGCTACACCTTC
TRBD1	15	TRBV19	TRBJ1-4	NA	CASSIPGQGREKLFF	TGTGCCAGTAGTATACCGGGACAGGGCAGAGAAAAACTGTTTTTT
NA	15	TRBV5-1	TRBJ1-1	NA	CASSFTSTDNTEAFF	TGCGCCAGCAGCTTTACCTCGACAGATAACACTGAAGCTTTCTTT
TRBD1	14	TRBV18	TRBJ1-1	NA	CASSPGQGGTEAFF	TGTGCCAGCTCACCCGGACAGGGGGGCACTGAAGCTTTCTTT
NA	14	TRBV6-5	TRBJ1-1	NA	CASSPPPGGTEAFF	TGTGCCAGCAGTCCACCTCCCGGCGGAACTGAAGCTTTCTTT
NA	13	TRBV30	TRBJ1-4	NA	CACRRDTREKLFF	TGTGCCTGCCGCCGGGACACGCGTGAAAAACTGTTTTTT
NA	15	TRBV5-6	TRBJ1-2	NA	CASSLVRPLRDGYTF	TGTGCCAGCAGCTTGGTAAGACCACTTCGGGATGGCTACACCTTC
TRBD1	15	TRBV6-5	TRBJ2-2	NA	CASTATGGVTGELFF	TGTGCCAGCACCGCGACAGGGGGCGTCACCGGGGAGCTGTTTTTT
NA	14	TRBV15	TRBJ2-7	once	CATSREGLTYEQYF	TGTGCCACCAGCAGGGAGGGACTTACCTACGAGCAGTACTTC
TRBD2	16	TRBV9	TRBJ2-1	NA	CASSVEGGGPYNEQFF	TGTGCCAGCAGCGTAGAGGGCGGGGGACCATACAATGAGCAGTTCTTC
TRBD1	15	TRBV19	TRBJ1-2	NA	CASSGRDRGTYGYTF	TGTGCCAGTAGTGGTCGGGACAGGGGAACCTATGGCTACACCTTC
NA	15	TRBV15	TRBJ1-5	once	CATSTPTGGNQPQHF	TGTGCCACCAGCACTCCGACAGGTGGCAATCAGCCCCAGCATTTT
TRBD2	17	TRBV9	TRBJ2-5	NA	CASSVGLAGEVGQTQYF	TGTGCCAGCAGCGTAGGACTAGCGGGGGAGGTTGGTCAGACCCAGTACTTC
NA	15	TRBV7-2	TRBJ2-5	NA	CASSSGDVIAETQYF	TGTGCCAGCAGCTCGGGGGATGTCATCGCAGAGACCCAGTACTTC
TRBD1	16	TRBV5-4	TRBJ2-7	NA	CASSSKSTGGPYEQYF	TGTGCCAGCAGCTCGAAATCGACAGGGGGCCCCTACGAGCAGTACTTC
TRBD2	16	TRBV30	TRBJ2-5	few	CAWSPGLAGGRETQYF	TGTGCCTGGAGCCCGGGACTAGCGGGAGGAAGAGAGACCCAGTACTTC
TRBD2	12	TRBV30	TRBJ2-7	NA	CAWRGGSHEQYF	TGTGCCTGGAGGGGAGGGAGCCACGAGCAGTACTTC
NA	14	TRBV19	TRBJ1-1	NA	CASSRGGQDTEAFF	TGTGCCAGTAGTCGGGGGGGGCAGGACACTGAAGCTTTCTTT
NA	14	TRBV27	TRBJ2-7	NA	CASSLGLPVDEQYF	TGTGCCAGCAGTTTAGGGCTACCGGTAGACGAGCAGTACTTC
TRBD1	19	TRBV23-1	TRBJ2-7	NA	CASSHPGCKTGKVKCEQYF	TGCGCCAGCAGTCATCCCGGGTGTAAGACAGGGAAAGTAAAATGCGAGCAGTACTTC
TRBD1	17	TRBV2	TRBJ1-5	NA	CASSLQGAPDSNQPQHF	TGTGCCAGCAGCCTACAGGGGGCTCCAGATAGCAATCAGCCCCAGCATTTT
NA	13	TRBV10-3	TRBJ2-7	NA	CAISEGRGYEQYF	TGTGCCATCAGTGAGGGCAGGGGCTACGAGCAGTACTTC
NA	13	TRBV28	TRBJ2-1	NA	CASSSRGSPEQFF	TGTGCCAGCAGTTCACGGGGTAGCCCTGAGCAGTTCTTC
TRBD2	18	TRBV9	TRBJ2-7	NA	CASSVGGTSGDAGYEQYF	TGTGCCAGCAGCGTAGGTGGGACTAGCGGGGACGCCGGGTACGAGCAGTACTTC
NA	13	TRBV10-3	TRBJ1-1	few	CAINGRRSTEAFF	TGTGCCATCAACGGCAGGAGGTCCACTGAAGCTTTCTTT
NA	13	TRBV6-5	TRBJ1-3	NA	CASSRSSGNTIYF	TGTGCCAGCAGCCGGAGCTCTGGAAACACCATATATTTT
NA	15	TRBV7-9	TRBJ1-3	NA	CASSSTRGSGNTIYF	TGTGCCAGCAGCTCCACTCGGGGCTCTGGAAACACCATATATTTT
TRBD1	14	TRBV6-5	TRBJ2-7	once	CASSRDRVSYEQYF	TGTGCCAGCAGTCGGGACAGGGTGTCCTACGAGCAGTACTTC
NA	17	TRBV9	TRBJ1-1	NA	CASSAGTRSVQNTEAFF	TGTGCCAGCAGCGCCGGGACACGTTCTGTTCAGAACACTGAAGCTTTCTTT
TRBD2	16	TRBV30	TRBJ2-3	NA	CAWSKIGGGRTDTQYF	TGTGCCTGGAGTAAGATCGGGGGGGGCCGGACAGATACGCAGTATTTT
TRBD1	14	TRBV7-6	TRBJ2-7	NA	CASSQGQGDYEQYF	TGTGCCAGCAGCCAAGGACAGGGTGACTACGAGCAGTACTTC
TRBD2	15	TRBV7-2	TRBJ2-3	NA	CASSFEREWGDTQYF	TGTGCCAGCAGCTTCGAGCGGGAGTGGGGAGATACGCAGTATTTT
TRBD2	16	TRBV4-2	TRBJ2-5	few	CASSPKTELAGGTQYF	TGTGCCAGCAGCCCCAAGACCGAGCTAGCGGGTGGGACCCAGTACTTC
NA	13	TRBV6-5	TRBJ1-2	NA	CASSYVRGGGYTF	TGTGCCAGCAGCTACGTCCGCGGAGGAGGCTACACCTTC